The 5 T cell receptor beta chains reported below all come from one sample, sequenced in a study of T cell responses to AZD1222 COVID-19 vaccine. Repertoires were generated with immunoSEQ multiplex PCR, while TCRdb's copy carries only in-frame clones and drops some. The table shows fewer than 120,000 clones, with approximately 94% occurring only once. The source material was peripheral blood, sampled 28 days after the second AZD1222 dose. The source is an adult who received the AZD1222 COVID-19 vaccine.

The chain combines TRBV11-3 with TRBJ2-3, with D unclear. V was clipped by 5 bases and J by 5 bases, with 11 bases between them. Germline CDR1 SGHNT, CDR2 YENEEA. The CDR3 has 13 amino acids. The CDR3 region is CASSPLEGDTQYF. CDR3 in DNA: TGTGCCAGCAGCCCCCTGGAAGGAGATACGCAGTATTTT.

This clone was counted a few times. The chain joins TRBV5-1 to TRBJ1-1; no firm D call. The V and J ends lost 2 bases and 5 bases respectively, with 10 bases between them. The CDR3 consists of 13 residues. From germline, CDR1 is SGHRS and CDR2 YFSETQ. CDR3 sequence (DNA): TGCGCCAGCAGCTTCAGAGTAGGGACTGAAGCTTTCTTT. Its protein product is CASSFRVGTEAFF.

This clone occurred once. The chain couples TRBV28 to TRBJ2-2; maybe TRBD2 (6 bases). The germline CDR1 and CDR2 sequences are MDHEN and SYDVKM. The CDR3 is 14 amino acids. Between the trimmed V and J ends, which lost 6 bases and 7 bases, there was a span of 15 bases. The CDR3 loop is CASSRIGGIGELFF. The CDR3 nucleotides are TGTGCCAGCAGCCGAATCGGGGGTATCGGGGAGCTGTTTTTT.

The DNA of the CDR3 is TGCGCCAGCAGCCAACCGACAGCCAGCAATCAGCCCCAGCATTTT. Translated: CASSQPTASNQPQHF. The chain uses TRBV4-1 and TRBJ1-5; maybe TRBD1 (5 bases). The CDR3 spans 15 residues. Germline CDR1 MGHRA, CDR2 YSYEKL. The germline V and J ends were trimmed by 2 bases and 1 base, with 9 bases remaining between them.

The V call is TRBV30, the J call TRBJ1-2; D might be TRBD1 (5 bases). The CDR3 has 14 residues. The V end lost 1 base, the J end lost 5 bases, and 14 bases lay between the germline ends. CDR1 is GTSNPN and CDR2 is SVGIG in the germline V gene (reference sequence). The CDR3 loop is CAWSAHETVYGYTF. The CDR3 DNA reads TGTGCCTGGAGTGCCCACGAGACAGTTTATGGCTACACCTTC.